This T cell receptor beta chain was documented in a study of identifying expanded T cells in peripheral blood. With V trimmed by 4 bases and J by 4 bases, 6 bases remained unmatched. The CDR3 is 14 amino acids. Germline CDR1 MNHNS, CDR2 SASEGT. Clones were read by immunoSEQ multiplex PCR, and TCRdb kept only the in-frame ones, dropping some. Of about 120,000 clones in the sample, approximately 84% were seen once. The genes are TRBV6-1 and TRBJ2-5; 7 positions agree with TRBD1. Sequenced material: blood. The clonotype comes from a person aged 18 to 70 in good health. The CDR3 DNA reads as TGTGCCAGCAGTGTCGACAGGGCATTAGAGACCCAGTACTTC. It translates to CASSVDRALETQYF.